The 2 T cell receptor beta chains below were found in one sample sequenced in a study of blood T cells in healthy people across ages. Primed by a sample-barcoded 5' primer and a J-beta primer mix, a second PCR proceeded for roughly 7 to 12 cycles. MiXCR was run by TCRdb on the 5' RACE reads, yielding one entry per CDR3 protein. The sample consists of over 700,000 distinct CDR3 sequences, about 55% of them appearing once. Material: blood. These receptors all stem from a man aged 80 or over in good health.

This chain joins TRBV6-1 and TRBJ2-3, with TRBD2 matching 9 bases. Germline lookup yields CDR1 MNHNS and CDR2 SASEGT. V shed 6 bases and J 0 bases; nucleotides not matched to a gene: 25. This CDR3 comprises 22 residues. In nucleotides, the CDR3 is TGTGCCAGCAGCTTCTTCTTAGCGGGAGCGGTCCAACAGGGCACAAGCACAGATACGCAGTATTTT. This translates into CASSFFLAGAVQQGTSTDTQYF.

The J gene is TRBJ2-1, the V gene TRBV6-4, with 10 bases fitting TRBD2. Germline values: CDR1 MRHNA, CDR2 SNTAGT. The V segment lost 7 bases and the J segment 6 bases; nucleotides outside the gene matches: 9. This CDR3 contains 15 residues. In DNA form, the CDR3 reads TGTGCCAGCACTATTTCTAGCGGGAGAGGCAATGAGCAGTTCTTC. Translating it yields CASTISSGRGNEQFF.